This T cell receptor (beta chain) was found in a study of shared clonotypes between healthy human individuals. Study-level information: Aged between 18 and 49, the donors were a couple of women and a few men. Regarding the study as a whole: Few donors limited the genetic and exposure-history diversity represented. Non-shared clonotypes showed lower generation probabilities than clonotypes common to all four donors.

Worth noting for this clone: Its antigen is not known.

This CDR3 has 16 residues. Germline V lookup: CDR1 MGHRA, CDR2 YSYEKL. With V trimmed by 3 bases and J by 9 bases, 6 bases remained unmatched. Repertoires were generated with immunoSEQ multiplex PCR, while TCRdb's copy carries only in-frame clones and drops some. The sample holds roughly 760,000 clones, 74% seen once. Donors had no recently reported acute infections or vaccinations and were HIV-negative. The chain combines TRBV4-1 with TRBJ2-1; 15 bases are a match to TRBD2. The receptor was isolated from a woman between 25 and 40 years old in good health. The sample comprised memory CD4+ T cells sorted from blood. Subset meaning: CD45RA-negative fraction. CDR3 loop: CASSQRTSGGEGEQFF. The CDR3 DNA reads TGCGCCAGCAGCCAGAGGACTAGCGGGGGGGAAGGTGAGCAGTTCTTC.